The next 5 T cell receptor beta chains were all read from a single sample in a study of brain T cells in children with intractable seizures (dated by TCRdb to the early 2020s). Reading the label with the study, this specimen's time point is: blood from clinic visit 5 months post-surgery; TSC patient then seizure free. Preparation of the library involved the immunoSEQ multiplex PCR assay. The table was pulled from immuneACCESS by TCRdb, which kept in-frame rearrangements only. Such tables lose some clones; where checked, under half of the loss comes from unresolved V genes, and the rest has no known cause. This sample gives about 340,000 clones in total; roughly 92% of them show up just once. The ten largest clones capture roughly 6% of the sample. This sample comprised peripheral blood, obtained 5 to 6 months after surgery. The receptors were gathered from a boy under three years old with tuberous sclerosis and intractable seizures.

The chain links TRBV19 to TRBJ2-7; D is possibly TRBD1 or TRBD2 (5 bases each). The CDR3 sequence is 16 residues long. Trimming removed 3 bases at V and 4 bases at J, with 19 bases between. CDR1 is LNHDA and CDR2 is SQIVND in the germline V gene (reference sequence). CDR3 DNA sequence: TGTGCCAGTAGTATGGGTTTGGCAGGGTGGGGGTACGAGCAGTACTTC. This sequence encodes CASSMGLAGWGYEQYF.

The chain is built from TRBV4-1 and TRBJ1-2; D remains ambiguous. The germline V and J ends were trimmed by 4 bases and 4 bases, with 16 bases remaining between them. Germline assignment: CDR1 MGHRA and CDR2 YSYEKL. This CDR3 spans 15 amino acids. CDR3 coding DNA: TGCGCCAGCAGCCGACAATTTGGGGATTCCTATGGCTACACCTTC. It translates to CASSRQFGDSYGYTF.

This chain links TRBV7-9 with TRBJ1-4; 8 nucleotides agree with TRBD1. Germline lookup yields CDR1 SEHNR and CDR2 FQNEAQ (reference sequence). The ends lost 5 bases at V and 8 bases at J; junction bases unmatched: 10. This CDR3 contains 15 residues. The CDR3 is CASSPKDRVLEKLFF. The CDR3 DNA follows: TGTGCCAGCAGCCCAAAGGACAGGGTTCTCGAAAAACTGTTTTTT. The full variable domain, rest sourced from reference TRBV7-9 and TRBJ1-4, is DTGVSQNPRHKITKRGQNVTFRCDPISEHNRLYWYRQTLGQGPEFLTYFQNEAQLEKSRLLSDRFSAERPKGSFSTLEIQRTEQGDSAMYLCASSPKDRVLEKLFFGSGTQLSVL.

The chain has TRBV3-1 (or the pseudogene TRBV3-2) and TRBJ2-3; TRBD1 agrees at 7 bases. Germline assignment: CDR1 LGHDT and CDR2 YNNKEL (reference sequence). V dropped 0 bases and J dropped 3; count of bases not matched to a gene: 3. The CDR3 contains 15 residues. CDR3 amino acids: CASSQEGRGTDTQYF. CDR3 DNA sequence: TGTGCCAGCAGCCAAGAGGGCAGGGGGACAGATACGCAGTATTTT.

The chain combines TRBV24-1 with TRBJ2-3; D may be TRBD2 (5 bases). Looked up from germline, CDR1 is KGHDR and CDR2 is SFDVKD. The CDR3 covers 15 residues. The V end was cut by 6 bases, the J end by 2 bases, with 14 bases between. The CDR3 region has the DNA TGTGCCACCAGTAAGCGGCTAGACCTCACAGATACGCAGTATTTT. Residues: CATSKRLDLTDTQYF.